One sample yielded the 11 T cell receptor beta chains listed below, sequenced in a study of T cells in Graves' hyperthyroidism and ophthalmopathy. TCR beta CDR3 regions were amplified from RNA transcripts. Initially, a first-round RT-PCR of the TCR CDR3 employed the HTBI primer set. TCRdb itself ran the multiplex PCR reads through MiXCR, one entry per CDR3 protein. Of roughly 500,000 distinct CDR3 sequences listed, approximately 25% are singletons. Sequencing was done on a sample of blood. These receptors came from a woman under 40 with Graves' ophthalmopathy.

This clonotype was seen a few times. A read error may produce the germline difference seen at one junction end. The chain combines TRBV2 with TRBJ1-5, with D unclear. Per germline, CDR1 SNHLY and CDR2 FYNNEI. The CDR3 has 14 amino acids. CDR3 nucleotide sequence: TGTGCCAGCAGGGGTACGGGTAGCAATCAGCCCAAGCATTTT. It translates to CASRGTGSNQPKHF.

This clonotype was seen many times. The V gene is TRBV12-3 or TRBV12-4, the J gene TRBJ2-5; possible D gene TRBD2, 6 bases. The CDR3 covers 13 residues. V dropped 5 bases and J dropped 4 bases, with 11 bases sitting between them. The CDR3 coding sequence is TGTGCCAGCAGTACCCTCGGGGGAGAGACCCAGTACTTC. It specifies CASSTLGGETQYF.

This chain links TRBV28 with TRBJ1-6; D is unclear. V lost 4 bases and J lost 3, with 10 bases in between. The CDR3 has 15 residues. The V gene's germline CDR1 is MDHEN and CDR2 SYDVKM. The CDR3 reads CASSYVWDYNSPLHF. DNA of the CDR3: TGTGCCAGCAGTTACGTTTGGGACTATAATTCACCCCTCCACTTT. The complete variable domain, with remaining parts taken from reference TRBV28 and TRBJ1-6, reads DVKVTQSSRYLVKRTGEKVFLECVQDMDHENMFWYRQDPGLGLRLIYFSYDVKMKEKGDIPEGYSVSREKKERFSLILESASTNQTSMYLCASSYVWDYNSPLHFGNGTRLTVT.

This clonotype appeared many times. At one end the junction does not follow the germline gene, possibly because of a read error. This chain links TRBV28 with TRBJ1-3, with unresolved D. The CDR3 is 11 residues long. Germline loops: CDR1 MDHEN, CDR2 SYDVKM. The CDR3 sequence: CAGSTTVTIYF. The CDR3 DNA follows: TGTGCCGGCAGCACCACAGTCACCATATATTTT.

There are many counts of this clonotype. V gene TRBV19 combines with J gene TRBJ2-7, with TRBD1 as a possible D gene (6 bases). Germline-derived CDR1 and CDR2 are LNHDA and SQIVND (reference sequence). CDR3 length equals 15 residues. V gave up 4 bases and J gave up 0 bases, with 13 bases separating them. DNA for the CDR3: TGTGCCAGTAGTAGAACAGGGTTCACCTCCTACGAGCAGTACTTC. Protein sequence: CASSRTGFTSYEQYF.

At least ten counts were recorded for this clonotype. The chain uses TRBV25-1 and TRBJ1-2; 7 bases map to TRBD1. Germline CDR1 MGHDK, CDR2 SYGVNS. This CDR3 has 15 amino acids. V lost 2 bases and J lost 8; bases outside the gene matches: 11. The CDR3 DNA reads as TGTGCCAGCAGTGAACCCCGGACAGGAACAGACGGCTACACCTTC. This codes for CASSEPRTGTDGYTF.

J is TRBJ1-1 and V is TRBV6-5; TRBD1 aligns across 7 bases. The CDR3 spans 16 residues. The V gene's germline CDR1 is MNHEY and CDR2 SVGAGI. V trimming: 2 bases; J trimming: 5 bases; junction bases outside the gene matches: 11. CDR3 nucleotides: TGTGCCAGCAGTTACCTACTGGCAGGGGGGTTAACTGAAGCTTTCTTT. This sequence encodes CASSYLLAGGLTEAFF.

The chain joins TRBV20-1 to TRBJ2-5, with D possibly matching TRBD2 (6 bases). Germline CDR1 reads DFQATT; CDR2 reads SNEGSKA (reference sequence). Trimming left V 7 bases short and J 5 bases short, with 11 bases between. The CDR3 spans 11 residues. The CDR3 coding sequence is TGCAGTGTCGGGGGTGGCGAGACCCAGTACTTC. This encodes CSVGGGETQYF.

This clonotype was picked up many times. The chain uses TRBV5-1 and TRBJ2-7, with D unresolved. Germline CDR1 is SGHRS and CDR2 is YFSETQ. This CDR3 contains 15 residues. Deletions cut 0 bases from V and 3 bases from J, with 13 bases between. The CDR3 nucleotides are TGCGCCAGCAGCTTGGGATGGTCAAGCCTCTACGAGCAGTACTTC. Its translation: CASSLGWSSLYEQYF. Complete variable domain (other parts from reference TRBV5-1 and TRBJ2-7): KAGVTQTPRYLIKTRGQQVTLSCSPISGHRSVSWYQQTPGQGLQFLFEYFSETQRNKGNFPGRFSGRQFSNSRSEMNVSTLELGDSALYLCASSLGWSSLYEQYFGPGTRLTVT.

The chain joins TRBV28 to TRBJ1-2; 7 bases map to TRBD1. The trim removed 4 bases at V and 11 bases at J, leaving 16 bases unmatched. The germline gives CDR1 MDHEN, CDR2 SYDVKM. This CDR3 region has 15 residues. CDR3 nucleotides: TGTGCCAGCAGTTCCCACAGGGGATCTTTAGTCGGGTACACCTTC. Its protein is CASSSHRGSLVGYTF.

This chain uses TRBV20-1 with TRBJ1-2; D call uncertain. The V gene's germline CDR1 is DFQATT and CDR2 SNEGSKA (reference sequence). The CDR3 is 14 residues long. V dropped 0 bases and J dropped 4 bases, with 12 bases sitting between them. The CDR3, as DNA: TGCAGTGCTAGAGATATAAGGACGGTCTATGGCTACACCTTC. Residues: CSARDIRTVYGYTF.